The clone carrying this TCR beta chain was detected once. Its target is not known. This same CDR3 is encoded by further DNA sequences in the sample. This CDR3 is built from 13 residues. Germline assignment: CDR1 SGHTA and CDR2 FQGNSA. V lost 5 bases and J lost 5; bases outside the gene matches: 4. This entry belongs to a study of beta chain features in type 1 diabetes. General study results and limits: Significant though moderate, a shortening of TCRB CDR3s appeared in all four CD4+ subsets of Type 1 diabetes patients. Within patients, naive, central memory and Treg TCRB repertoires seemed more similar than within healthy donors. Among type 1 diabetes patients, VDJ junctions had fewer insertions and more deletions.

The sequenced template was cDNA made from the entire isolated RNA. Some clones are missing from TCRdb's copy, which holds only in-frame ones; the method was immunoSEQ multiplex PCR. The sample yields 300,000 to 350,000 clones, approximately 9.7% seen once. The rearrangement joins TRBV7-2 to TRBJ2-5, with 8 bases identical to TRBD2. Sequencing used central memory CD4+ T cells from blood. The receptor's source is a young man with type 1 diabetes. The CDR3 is CASSRGGSETQYF. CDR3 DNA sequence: TGTGCCAGCAGCCGGGGGGGCTCGGAGACCCAGTACTTC.